Sequencing of this T cell receptor beta chain was carried out in a study of blood T cell repertoires in COVID-19. Looking at the study overall: COVID-19 samples from acute and convalescent phases originated in the United States, Italy and Spain.

In the original processing: From reference gene primer amplification, estimates of nucleated cell counts were derived. TCRdb keeps only in-frame clones here, not all; method: immunoSEQ multiplex PCR. V, J and clone size reflect that table, while D and trimming were determined from the DNA. This sample has about 240,000 clones, with roughly 83% found just once. Germline values: CDR1 SGHVS, CDR2 FNYEAQ. V gave up 5 bases and J gave up 3 bases; unmatched junction bases: 10. The CDR3 has 16 residues. This clonotype was sampled from a man aged 80 or over with acute or convalescent COVID-19. The chain uses TRBV7-6 and TRBJ2-3, with 8 bases identical to TRBD1. Sequenced: peripheral blood. The CDR3 DNA is TGTGCCAGCAGCGCTTTGACAGGGGTCCTAACAGATACGCAGTATTTT. This gives the protein CASSALTGVLTDTQYF.